Following are 5 T cell receptor beta chains from one sample sequenced in a study of early T cells in non-severe SARS-CoV-2 infection. TCRdb reprocessed the 5' RACE reads with MiXCR, giving one entry per CDR3 protein. The repertoire includes 25,000 to 30,000 distinct CDR3 sequences, 3.5% to 5% of them detected once, and 4.5% to 7% sits in the top ten. The sample taken for sequencing was whole blood. Every receptor here comes from an adult who was a healthcare worker with PCR-confirmed SARS-CoV-2 infection or an uninfected control (not recorded which).

This clonotype was seen many times. V gene TRBV6-2 or TRBV6-3 combines with J gene TRBJ2-7, with no clear D. Trimming took off 10 bases at V and 7 bases at J, with 23 bases between the two ends. Germline V CDR1 and CDR2: MNHEY, SVGEGT. This CDR3 region has 14 residues. The CDR3 region has the DNA TGTGCCACCCAAGAAGAAGTTTTTGCTAGAGAGCAGTACTTC. Translation: CATQEEVFAREQYF.

This clonotype was observed a few times. The rearrangement uses TRBV29-1 and TRBJ2-1; D possibly corresponds to TRBD1 (7 bases). From germline, CDR1 is SQVTM and CDR2 ANQGSEA. The CDR3 length is 15 residues. Trimming stripped 5 bases from V and 6 bases from J, with 20 bases between. In DNA, the CDR3 is TGCAGCGTTTCGTCCCCCAGGGGGGTAATCAATGAGCAGTTCTTC. Encoded protein: CSVSSPRGVINEQFF.

This clonotype came up many times. The chain recombines TRBV20-1 with TRBJ1-5, with D perhaps matching TRBD1 (5 bases). Germline CDR1 reads DFQATT; CDR2 reads SNEGSKA (reference sequence). V lost 3 bases, J lost 1 base, and 10 bases lay in between. The CDR3 spans 14 residues. CDR3 DNA sequence: TGCAGTGCTAGTTGGCAGGGAAGCAATCAGCCCCAGCATTTT. This translates into CSASWQGSNQPQHF.

This clonotype was observed a handful of times. The chain's CDR3 is CASSEKGGEGNEQFF. The DNA for the CDR3 is TGTGCCAGCAGTGAAAAAGGGGGCGAGGGCAATGAGCAGTTCTTC. This rearrangement joins TRBV6-4 to TRBJ2-1; 7 nucleotides agree with TRBD1. The CDR3 contains 15 residues. Germline CDR1 MRHNA, CDR2 SNTAGT. The V and J ends lost 3 bases and 6 bases, in that order; junction bases with no gene match: 8.

This clonotype has a count of ten or more. The chain has TRBV11-2 and TRBJ2-7; D call uncertain. Trimming took 4 bases from V and 1 from J, leaving 11 bases between them. Per the germline V gene, CDR1 is SGHAT and CDR2 is FQNNGV. The CDR3 spans 14 residues. CDR3 DNA sequence: TGTGCCAGCAGCTCTAGACTCCGATCCTACGAGCAGTACTTC. Its translation is CASSSRLRSYEQYF.